Listed here is a single TCR beta chain. Its antigen is still unknown. There are no base qualities to consult, and no much larger clone falls within one base. This sample was included in a study of vaccination and CD4 T cells after COVID-19 (dated by TCRdb to between 2021 and 2022). A note on the overall study: SARS-CoV-2 positivity had been established in the convalescent patients by nasal swab PCR, and mild disease was recorded in about 9 of these patients and severe disease in one. Control cultures used a CEFX viral epitope pool as positive control, an HIV-1 Nef peptide pool as negative control, or no peptide. Overlapping spike peptide pools from SARS-CoV-2 and from the common cold coronaviruses HCoV-NL63, HCoV-OC43 and HCoV-229E were used as culture stimuli. The time from the second vaccine dose to post-vaccine blood sampling had a median of 72 days and ranged from about 14 to 250 days. Six males and four females were included in the convalescent cohort, with two Hispanic individuals, seven Caucasians, two Asians and one multiracial person represented. Post-COVID blood samples from convalescent patients were collected a median of approximately 100 days after diagnosis, with a range of roughly 35 to 180 days. Each participant got two doses of either the Pfizer-BioNTech BNT162b2 vaccine (n=8) or the Moderna mRNA-1273 vaccine (n=2). The spike-specific CD4+ TCR repertoire was compared before and after mRNA vaccination in 10 to 11 COVID-19 convalescent patients and several infection-naive healthy vaccine recipients.

The label giving this sample's treatment or condition can be read as: approximately 9-day PBMC culture with coronavirus spike peptide pools or control peptides (ViraFEST assay). To expand antigen-specific T cells with peptide pools and then pick out the expanded clonotypes through TCR sequencing, the study relied on the ViraFEST assay. The positive SARS-CoV-2 PCR tests of the convalescent patients were dated from March to December 2020, before the Alpha, Beta and Delta variants emerged in the United States. PBMCs were cultured at around 2.2 million per well in IMDM supplemented with about 5.5% human AB serum and 10 IU/ml IL-2, with approximately 9.5 ug/ml peptide pools added. On days 3 and 7, half of the culture medium was replaced with fresh IL-2-containing medium. After roughly nine days of culture, CD4+ T cells were isolated by negative selection using the EasySep CD4+ T cell isolation kit. Ficoll-Paque Plus gradient centrifugation was used to isolate PBMCs from whole blood, and the isolated PBMCs were then either used fresh or cryopreserved at -140C. Culture conditions were generally each tested in triplicate wells.

The full study reports these points: The median count of SARS-CoV-2-reactive clonotypes went up from 20 to 25 after infection to about 40 after vaccination, although the change was not significant. The number of convalescent patients in the study was relatively small, and the study did not examine early timepoints following natural infection. Of the vaccine-specific clones in convalescent patients, 304 of 307, or nearly all, reacted only to SARS-CoV-2 spike and did not cross-react with common cold coronaviruses. Among the post-vaccine SARS-CoV-2-reactive clones in convalescent patients, a median 86.3% showed up only after vaccination, which suggests vaccine-specific priming.

Libraries were constructed by PCR. DNA from cultured CD4+ T cells was subjected to TCR sequencing with the Oncomine TCR Beta short-read assay at the Johns Hopkins FTIC core. The QIAamp micro DNA kit was used to extract genomic DNA from the cultured CD4+ T cells. Oncomine TCR Beta libraries from cultured CD4+ T cells were pooled with unique dual indexes and sequenced on an Illumina iSeq 100. As for the original processing: Non-productive sequences were removed, and CDR3s not starting with C, not ending with F or W, or shorter than 7 amino acids were discarded. Antigen-specific clonotypes were identified using the MANAFEST web application through comparison of peptide-stimulated wells with reference and other culture wells. Positive clones required FDR below 0.05, an odds ratio above 5, and productive frequency above 0.1% in at least two of three replicate wells. Clonotypes that were significantly expanded in both SARS-CoV-2 spike wells and at least one common cold coronavirus spike condition were defined as cross-reactive. Similarity between CDR3 sequences was evaluated in R version 3.6.1 using Levenshtein distances (stringdist) and unrooted phylogenetic trees (ape). TCRdb cleaned the public reads at Q25 with fastp, built clones with MiXCR and kept in-frame beta chains. Rows are unified per CDR3 protein, each entry keeping the most common DNA and genes. These V and J calls rely on TCRdb rather than the paper's analysis. The sample table lists 20,000 or so distinct CDR3 sequences, around half of them with a count of one. Roughly 10% of the sample lies in the top ten.

From the cysteine through the phenylalanine, the CDR3 covers 13 amino acids. Only CDR3 DNA is held: 39 bases, read in frame from base 1. The germline V end is reduced by 3 bases and the J end by 9 bases; junction bases left unmatched: 8. CDR1 and CDR2, per the germline V gene (reference sequence), are DFQATT and SNEGSKA. The receptor's source is a human donor who had recovered from COVID-19. The chain is made from TRBV20-1 and TRBJ2-1; 7 of the junction bases match TRBD2. The material was CD4+ T cells from blood, cultured in vitro, obtained before SARS-CoV-2 vaccination. The CDR3 protein sequence reads: CSASPTSATEQFF. The bases read TGCAGTGCTAGCCCAACTAGCGCGACTGAGCAGTTCTTC.